This TCR beta chain was obtained from a study of T cell repertoires in cytomegalovirus infection. This clonotype occurred a few times. Its cognate antigen is unknown. Each CDR3 protein is one row after TCRdb ran MiXCR on the reads. The sample gives a few hundred thousand distinct CDR3 sequences, roughly 13% of which show up once; around 9% is in the top ten. Study-wide findings and caveats: Summed frequency of public TCR beta families distinguished CMV carriers with the relevant HLA. The ex vivo response was dominated by HLA-C-restricted CMV-specific TCR beta clonotypes.

Trimming stripped 4 bases from V and 5 bases from J, with 13 bases between. Germline V CDR1 and CDR2: SQVTM, ANQGSEA. The CDR3 consists of 13 residues. The sequence was collected from a human donor in good health (CMV status not recorded). Some clones in this sample may be carry-over from other donors' samples. The rearrangement joins TRBV29-1 to TRBJ2-3; D gene uncertain. Specimen: PBMCs. In nucleotides, the CDR3 is TGCAGCGTTGGAGACATCTTTCAAGATACGCAGTATTTT. The encoded protein is CSVGDIFQDTQYF.